The 9 T cell receptor beta chains in this list originate from one sample, sequenced in a study of T cell responses to AZD1222 COVID-19 vaccine. Sequencing was performed with immunoSEQ multiplex PCR; in TCRdb, only in-frame clones are kept and a portion is missing. The sample yields tens of thousands of clones, more than 70% seen once. Sequenced material: peripheral blood, taken 28 days after the second AZD1222 dose. These receptors were obtained from an adult who received the AZD1222 COVID-19 vaccine.

The chain employs TRBV5-1 and TRBJ1-1; D might be TRBD1 (6 bases). The CDR3 runs to 15 residues. V shed 2 bases and J shed 1 base, with 12 bases lying between them. The germline V gene encodes CDR1 SGHRS and CDR2 YFSETQ. The CDR3 region is CASSFGGLENTEAFF. In DNA form, the CDR3 reads TGCGCCAGCAGCTTCGGGGGGCTGGAGAACACTGAAGCTTTCTTT.

The V and J genes are TRBV10-3 and TRBJ1-2; D gene unclear. CDR1 ENHRY and CDR2 SYGVKD come from the germline V gene. CDR3 length equals 14 residues. V shed 4 bases and J shed 3 bases, with 12 bases lying between them. The CDR3 is CAISGVVSDYGYTF. CDR3 nucleotides: TGTGCCATCAGTGGGGTAGTCTCCGACTATGGCTACACCTTC.

The chain has TRBV7-3 and TRBJ2-7; 9 bases line up with TRBD1. The germline V gene encodes CDR1 SGHTA and CDR2 FQGTGA. The ends lost 1 base at V and 3 bases at J; junction bases unmatched: 10. This CDR3 is built from 17 residues. The CDR3 DNA is TGTGCCAGCAGCTTAAGCCCTCTAACAGGGGGCTTCTACGAGCAGTACTTC. It yields the protein CASSLSPLTGGFYEQYF.

This chain joins TRBV6-5 and TRBJ2-7, with 7 bases fitting TRBD1. The CDR3 is 15 amino acids. The V and J ends lost 6 bases and 2 bases, in that order; junction bases with no gene match: 10. Germline loops: CDR1 MNHEY, CDR2 SVGAGI. The CDR3 loop reads CASSPSPGQPYEQYF. The CDR3 bases are TGTGCCAGCAGCCCATCGCCGGGACAGCCCTACGAGCAGTACTTC.

This sequence joins TRBV6-5 and TRBJ1-3, with D perhaps TRBD1 (6 bases). The CDR3 is made up of 14 amino acids. Trimming removed 6 bases from V and 4 bases from J, with 13 bases in between. The germline V gene encodes CDR1 MNHEY and CDR2 SVGAGI. The chain's CDR3 is CASRAAGAGNTIYF. CDR3 nucleotide sequence: TGTGCCAGCAGAGCCGCAGGGGCCGGAAACACCATATATTTT.

This clone was observed a single time. The chain couples TRBV30 to TRBJ1-2; D perhaps matches TRBD1 (6 bases). Trimming removed 2 bases from V and 4 bases from J, with 17 bases in between. CDR3 length: 15 amino acids. Germline V gene data show CDR1 as GTSNPN and CDR2 as SVGIG (reference sequence). CDR3 nucleotide sequence: TGTGCCTGGAGTACCCCCCGGGGGCCGTTCTATGGCTACACCTTC. Residues: CAWSTPRGPFYGYTF. Supplemented by reference TRBV30 and TRBJ1-2, the full variable domain reads SQTIHQWPATLVQPVGSPLSLECTVEGTSNPNLYWYRQAAGRGLQLLFYSVGIGQISSEVPQNLSASRPQDRQFILSSKKLLLSDSGFYLCAWSTPRGPFYGYTFGSGTRLTVV.

The chain recombines TRBV5-1 with TRBJ2-2, with TRBD1 identical over 8 bases. J gave up 5 bases and V 4 bases, and 13 bases lay outside the gene matches. CDR1 is SGHRS and CDR2 is YFSETQ in the germline V gene. The CDR3 covers 17 residues. CDR3: CASSQNPGQGGTGELFF. The CDR3 DNA is TGCGCCAGCAGCCAAAACCCTGGACAGGGTGGAACCGGGGAGCTGTTTTTT.

This chain's CDR3 is CASSQVGGAGVNTGELFF. CDR3 DNA sequence: TGTGCCAGCAGCCAAGTCGGGGGGGCAGGGGTGAACACCGGGGAGCTGTTTTTT. The V call is TRBV3-1 (or the pseudogene TRBV3-2), the J call TRBJ2-2; 8 positions agree with TRBD2. CDR3 length: 18 amino acids. Germline trimming cut 1 base from V and 1 base from J; bases unmatched to any gene: 8. Germline-derived CDR1 and CDR2 are LGHDT and YNNKEL (reference sequence).

The chain is built from TRBV3-1 (or the pseudogene TRBV3-2) and TRBJ2-2, with D uncertain. CDR1 and CDR2 from the germline V gene are LGHDT and YNNKEL (reference sequence). The CDR3 covers 12 residues. V was shortened by 1 base and J by 4 bases, with 1 base between the two germline ends. In DNA form, the CDR3 reads TGTGCCAGCAGCCAAGCCACCGGGGAGCTGTTTTTT. Protein sequence: CASSQATGELFF.